The 27 T cell receptor beta chains presented below share a single source sample, sequenced in a study of T cells expressing NK-cell markers. From its re-call of the 5' RACE reads, TCRdb lists each CDR3 protein once, without DNA. This repertoire includes approximately 440,000 distinct CDR3 sequences. The sequenced material came from blood T cells: a sorted CD56 or NKG2C T cell subset, CD4+ or CD8+ T cells, or bulk PBMC T cells (not recorded which). These receptors were collected from a woman between 45 and 65 years old in good health.

The rearrangement links TRBV2 to TRBJ2-7; TCRdb's assignment of TRBD1 cannot be checked, as there is no DNA. The CDR3 length is 14 residues. Germline assignment: CDR1 SNHLY and CDR2 FYNNEI. The CDR3 spells CASSEDPAPYEQYF.

The CDR3 loop is CASSFSGVGRPQHF. The J gene is TRBJ1-5, the V gene TRBV12-3 or TRBV12-4. CDR3 length: 14 amino acids.

V gene TRBV29-1 combines with J gene TRBJ2-5; TCRdb designates TRBD1, a call that cannot be tested without DNA. Germline V CDR1 and CDR2: SQVTM, ANQGSEA. The CDR3 is made up of 12 amino acids. CDR3 sequence reads: CSVEVAGVPQYF.

The rearrangement uses TRBV12-3 or TRBV12-4 and TRBJ2-2. The length of the CDR3 is 15 residues. CDR3 loop: CASSFHGKNTGELFF.

This chain links TRBV7-3 with TRBJ2-1; TCRdb selects TRBD1, and the lack of DNA leaves this call unchecked. The germline gives CDR1 SGHTA, CDR2 FQGTGA. The CDR3 has 12 residues. CDR3 region: CASSFPGTEQFF.

This chain connects TRBV29-1 to TRBJ1-2; TCRdb selects TRBD1, and the lack of DNA leaves this call unchecked. Germline CDR1 reads SQVTM; CDR2 reads ANQGSEA. This CDR3 is 13 amino acids long. CDR3 loop: CSVEGTDRYGYTF.

V gene TRBV12-3 or TRBV12-4 combines with J gene TRBJ2-1; TCRdb's D call, TRBD2, is unchecked because there is no DNA. The CDR3 sequence is 14 residues long. The CDR3 loop reads CASTPPGRVNEQFF.

The chain employs TRBV24-1 and TRBJ2-3; without DNA, the TCRdb call of TRBD1 cannot be checked. Germline V gene sequence: CDR1 KGHDR, CDR2 SFDVKD. This CDR3 is built from 13 residues. The CDR3 loop is CATSDQGIDTQYF.

The chain carries TRBV19 and TRBJ1-3; TCRdb's assignment of TRBD1 cannot be checked, as there is no DNA. Looked up from germline, CDR1 is LNHDA and CDR2 is SQIVND (reference sequence). CDR3 length equals 14 residues. This chain's CDR3 is CASGTLESGNTIYF.

The chain has TRBV12-3 or TRBV12-4 and TRBJ2-7; TCRdb outputs TRBD2, but without DNA this stays unchecked. This CDR3 has 17 residues. The CDR3 is CASSLRDLGAPPYEQYF.

The rearrangement uses TRBV30 and TRBJ2-3. Germline V CDR1 and CDR2: GTSNPN, SVGIG (reference sequence). This CDR3 has 11 amino acids. The CDR3 spells CAWENTDTQYF.

This chain connects TRBV2 to TRBJ1-3. CDR1 and CDR2 (germline): SNHLY, FYNNEI. The CDR3 covers 16 residues. CDR3 in amino acids: CASSEAPGGVLYTIYF. Based on the CDR3 plus reference TRBV2 and TRBJ1-3, the full variable domain is EPEVTQTPSHQVTQMGQEVILRCVPISNHLYFYWYRQILGQKVEFLVSFYNNEISEKSEIFDDQFSVERPDGSNFTLKIRSTKLEDSAMYFCASSEAPGGVLYTIYFGEGSWLTVV.

The genes are TRBV29-1 and TRBJ1-1; TCRdb outputs TRBD1, but without DNA this stays unchecked. This CDR3 contains 12 residues. The germline CDR1 and CDR2 sequences are SQVTM and ANQGSEA. Here the CDR3 reads CSARGVPTEAFF.

The chain uses TRBV11-2 and TRBJ1-1. The germline gives CDR1 SGHAT, CDR2 FQNNGV. The CDR3 spans 16 residues. The CDR3 sequence is CASSHISKGVRTEAFF.

This chain links TRBV20-1 with TRBJ2-5; TCRdb lists TRBD1, though no DNA is available to test this call. Germline V gives CDR1 DFQATT, CDR2 SNEGSKA (reference sequence). This CDR3 has 14 amino acids. CDR3: CSAERAGEGETQYF.

The chain has TRBV5-1 and TRBJ2-5. Germline V lookup: CDR1 SGHRS, CDR2 YFSETQ. The CDR3 covers 13 residues. The CDR3 sequence is CASSYGFGETQYF.

The chain joins TRBV6-1 to TRBJ1-5; without DNA, the TCRdb call of TRBD1 cannot be checked. The CDR3 is 14 residues long. CDR1 is MNHNS and CDR2 is SASEGT in the germline V gene. The CDR3 protein is CASRRGQINQPQHF.

The gene calls are TRBV29-1 and TRBJ2-7; TCRdb indicates TRBD1, and absent DNA this call remains unverified. Germline V CDR1 and CDR2: SQVTM, ANQGSEA. The CDR3 totals 12 residues. The CDR3 spells CSVGDRGREQYF.

This rearrangement joins TRBV19 to TRBJ2-4; TCRdb picks TRBD1, but there is no DNA to check that call. CDR3 size: 14 residues. Germline loops: CDR1 LNHDA, CDR2 SQIVND (reference sequence). The chain's CDR3 is CASSPVTAKNIQYF.

The chain is built from TRBV12-3 or TRBV12-4 and TRBJ2-3; without DNA, the TCRdb call of TRBD2 cannot be checked. The CDR3 totals 15 residues. The CDR3 spells CASSSEAVRLGTQYF.

The J gene is TRBJ1-1, the V gene TRBV6-5; with no DNA, the TCRdb D assignment of TRBD1 cannot be verified. Germline CDR1 reads MNHEY; CDR2 reads SVGAGI. This CDR3 spans 15 amino acids. The CDR3 sequence: CASSFLGQGGTEAFF.

The chain links TRBV28 to TRBJ1-4; there is no DNA to check the TCRdb D call of TRBD1. Germline lookup yields CDR1 MDHEN and CDR2 SYDVKM. This CDR3 region has 14 residues. The CDR3 here is CASSSPGTGEKLFF.

The gene calls are TRBV5-6 and TRBJ2-7; the D gene TCRdb calls, TRBD1, cannot be checked with no DNA. The CDR3 is made up of 15 amino acids. CDR1 is SGHDT, CDR2 YYEEEE, per germline. The CDR3 sequence is CASSSGQGEVYEQYF.

V usage is TRBV6-2 or TRBV6-3 and J usage is TRBJ1-2; there is no DNA to check the TCRdb D call of TRBD1. The CDR3 runs 15 residues. The V gene's germline CDR1 is MNHEY and CDR2 SVGEGT. CDR3 region: CASSRTSIDREGYTF.

The J gene is TRBJ1-2, the V gene TRBV20-1. Germline V gene data show CDR1 as DFQATT and CDR2 as SNEGSKA (reference sequence). The CDR3 extends over 11 amino acids. The CDR3 spells CSASLDNGYTF.

The chain is built from TRBV28 and TRBJ2-2; TCRdb gives TRBD1 as the D gene, but with no DNA this cannot be confirmed. The CDR3 is 16 amino acids. Looked up from germline, CDR1 is MDHEN and CDR2 is SYDVKM. CDR3 amino acids: CASSPSQGWGTGELFF. The variable domain in full, completed from reference TRBV28 and TRBJ2-2, reads DVKVTQSSRYLVKRTGEKVFLECVQDMDHENMFWYRQDPGLGLRLIYFSYDVKMKEKGDIPEGYSVSREKKERFSLILESASTNQTSMYLCASSPSQGWGTGELFFGEGSRLTVL.

The chain joins TRBV30 to TRBJ2-2; the TCRdb D gene call, TRBD1, has no DNA to confirm it. Germline loops: CDR1 GTSNPN, CDR2 SVGIG (reference sequence). The CDR3 spans 13 residues. CDR3 sequence: CAWRGPVAAELFF.